This T cell receptor beta chain appears in the sequencing data of a study of shared clonotypes between healthy human individuals. Here immunoSEQ multiplex PCR was the method, and the copy in TCRdb shows in-frame clones only, minus some. Of roughly 1 million clones in the sample, roughly 80% were seen once. V lost 5 bases and J lost 2, with 17 bases in between. Per the germline V gene, CDR1 is LNHDA and CDR2 is SQIVND (reference sequence). This CDR3 has 16 residues. This TCR was sampled from a man aged 18 to 30 in good health. The rearrangement uses TRBV19 and TRBJ2-3; the D gene could be TRBD1 or TRBD2 (5 bases each). Sequencing was carried out using memory CD4+ T cells sorted from blood. Indicated subset: CD45RA-negative fraction. The CDR3: CASSSRGRSPTDTQYF. CDR3 DNA: TGTGCCAGTAGTTCCCGGGGCCGTTCCCCCACAGATACGCAGTATTTT.